Shown below are 20 T cell receptor beta chains from a single sample sequenced in a study of beta chain features in type 1 diabetes. No antigen is known for these receptors. Expressed TCRB transcripts got sequenced, as all isolated RNA was reverse transcribed. TCRdb's table, derived via immunoSEQ multiplex PCR, lists solely in-frame clones and lacks some. The sample lists 310,000 or so clones; around 9.7% were seen once. Findings of the study overall: Researchers report that Type 1 diabetes patients had moderately but significantly shorter TCRB CDR3s across all four CD4+ subsets.

The sample taken for sequencing was central memory CD4+ T cells from blood. The source of these receptors is a man younger than 40 with type 1 diabetes.

This clone was found a few times. CDR3 sequence (DNA): TGTGCCAGTCATAGTATAGGTAGATACGAGCAGTTCTTC. Translated, it gives CASHSIGRYEQFF. This chain joins TRBV28 and TRBJ2-1; D uncertain. The CDR3 runs 13 residues. Germline lookup yields CDR1 MDHEN and CDR2 SYDVKM. Trimming took off 9 bases at V and 10 bases at J, with 19 bases between the two ends.

This clone was seen a handful of times. The rearrangement uses TRBV29-1 and TRBJ2-1, with D unclear. The V gene lost 7 bases and the J gene lost 0 bases, with 7 bases spanning the gap. CDR1 and CDR2 (germline): SQVTM, ANQGSEA. The CDR3 totals 12 residues. This CDR3 is CSGTHSYNEQFF. In nucleotides, the CDR3 is TGCAGCGGTACCCACTCCTACAATGAGCAGTTCTTC.

This rearrangement joins TRBV28 to TRBJ1-2; D remains unclear. Between the trimmed V and J ends, which lost 6 bases and 5 bases, there was a span of 7 bases. Germline assignment: CDR1 MDHEN and CDR2 SYDVKM. The CDR3 spans 11 residues. The CDR3, as DNA: TGTGCCAGCAGCCCAAAATATGGCTACACCTTC. This translates into CASSPKYGYTF.

Only a few counts were recorded for this clone. V is TRBV18 and J is TRBJ2-5; D tentatively reads TRBD1 or TRBD2 (5 bases each). CDR3 length: 15 residues. Germline values: CDR1 KGHSH, CDR2 LQKENI. V lost 4 bases, J lost 5 bases, and 17 bases lay in between. The CDR3 here is CASSLVFSGTETQYF. CDR3 in DNA: TGTGCCAGCTCACTCGTCTTTTCGGGGACGGAGACCCAGTACTTC.

This clone was counted between two and nine times. This chain connects TRBV30 to TRBJ1-6, with a weak D call TRBD1 (6 bases). The CDR3 consists of 13 residues. The V end was cut by 2 bases, the J end by 11 bases, with 13 bases between. The germline gives CDR1 GTSNPN, CDR2 SVGIG (reference sequence). This chain's CDR3 is CAWSPQGRAPLHF. The CDR3 coding sequence is TGTGCCTGGAGTCCACAGGGTAGAGCACCCCTCCACTTT.

The J gene is TRBJ1-5, the V gene TRBV6-6; the D gene is possibly TRBD1 (6 bases). The CDR3 loop spans 16 amino acids. The germline V gene has CDR1 MNHNY and CDR2 SVGAGI (reference sequence). Trimming left V 0 bases short and J 2 bases short, with 11 bases between. The CDR3 loop reads CASSYSQGGGNQPQHF. Written as DNA, the CDR3 is TGTGCCAGCAGTTACTCACAGGGTGGGGGCAATCAGCCCCAGCATTTT.

This clone was observed a few times. The V call is TRBV6-1, the J call TRBJ2-3; possibly TRBD1 for D (6 bases). Deletions cut 2 bases from V and 6 bases from J, with 9 bases between. The CDR3 totals 13 residues. CDR1 is MNHNS and CDR2 is SASEGT in the germline V gene. In DNA form, the CDR3 reads TGTGCCAGCAGTGAAATTAGGGGGGATACGCAGTATTTT. Translation: CASSEIRGDTQYF.

The chain couples TRBV2 to TRBJ1-1; TRBD1 agrees at 7 bases. Unmatched junction bases numbered 5, after V lost 9 bases and J lost 1 base. The CDR3 covers 13 residues. The germline V gene encodes CDR1 SNHLY and CDR2 FYNNEI. The CDR3 sequence: CASQGDWNTEAFF. Here the CDR3 DNA reads TGTGCCAGTCAGGGGGATTGGAACACTGAAGCTTTCTTT.

This clone was seen repeatedly, ten times or more. Written as DNA, the CDR3 is TGTGCCAGTAGTAGGGGAGGCTACACCTTC. Protein: CASSRGGYTF. The V and J genes are TRBV19 and TRBJ1-2; the D is unclear. Germline lookup yields CDR1 LNHDA and CDR2 SQIVND (reference sequence). The CDR3 is 10 amino acids. Between the trimmed V and J ends, which lost 4 bases and 8 bases, there was a span of 5 bases.

This clone was recorded at least ten times. The chain is built from TRBV15 and TRBJ1-4; D gene ambiguous. The ends were cut back, 0 bases at V and 8 bases at J, with 13 bases in the middle. This CDR3 has 15 amino acids. Germline CDR1 and CDR2: LNHNV and YYDKDF (reference sequence). This CDR3 reads CATSRDSATREKLFF. The DNA for the CDR3 is TGTGCCACCAGCAGAGATAGTGCAACTAGGGAAAAACTGTTTTTT.

The chain carries TRBV27 and TRBJ2-7, with 12 positions matching TRBD1. Germline trimming cut 7 bases from V and 6 bases from J; bases unmatched to any gene: 13. The CDR3 contains 16 residues. Germline V gene sequence: CDR1 MNHEY, CDR2 SMNVEV (reference sequence). The CDR3 is CASKLTGQGAAGEQYF. As DNA, the CDR3 is TGTGCCAGCAAGTTAACGGGACAGGGGGCCGCGGGCGAGCAGTACTTC.

This clone appeared a single time. The chain employs TRBV7-8 and TRBJ1-1; TRBD1 might be the D (6 bases). Between the trimmed V and J ends, which lost 7 bases and 3 bases, there was a span of 12 bases. The CDR3 consists of 13 residues. Looked up from germline, CDR1 is SGHVS and CDR2 is FQNEAQ. CDR3 amino acids: CASTTGRDTEAFF. CDR3 nucleotide sequence: TGTGCCAGCACCACAGGGCGGGACACTGAAGCTTTCTTT.

This clone was picked up a small number of times. This chain uses TRBV14 with TRBJ1-6; tentative D call: TRBD1 (5 bases). V lost 1 base and J 6 bases, leaving 16 bases between the germline ends. Per germline, CDR1 SGHDN and CDR2 FVKESK. CDR3 size: 17 residues. The CDR3 spells CASSQGNPGRANSPLHF. For the CDR3, the DNA is TGTGCCAGCAGCCAAGGGAACCCGGGCAGGGCTAATTCACCCCTCCACTTT.

This clone appeared a few times. A junction boundary mismatches the germline segment, possibly from a read error. The chain carries TRBV19 and TRBJ2-3, with no clear D. The V gene's germline CDR1 is LNHDA and CDR2 SQIVND (reference sequence). The CDR3 consists of 12 residues. Here the CDR3 DNA reads TGTGCCACTAGTATCAGCACAGATACGCAGTATTTT. Amino acid sequence: CATSISTDTQYF.

This clone has just a few counts. The chain is built from TRBV6-6 and TRBJ1-1, with 8 bases aligning to TRBD1. J gave up 4 bases and V 6 bases, and 1 base lay outside the gene matches. This CDR3 is 12 amino acids long. Germline CDR1 MNHNY, CDR2 SVGAGI (reference sequence). In nucleotides, the CDR3 is TGTGCCAGCAGACAGGGGGGCACTGAAGCTTTCTTT. The encoded protein is CASRQGGTEAFF.

This chain uses TRBV29-1 with TRBJ2-2; D is uncertain. The CDR3 is 13 residues long. Germline V gene lookup returns CDR1 SQVTM and CDR2 ANQGSEA. V was clipped by 5 bases and J by 4 bases, with 11 bases between them. The CDR3 region is CSVFDWSTGELFF. The CDR3 DNA is TGCAGCGTTTTCGACTGGAGCACCGGGGAGCTGTTTTTT.

This chain joins TRBV25-1 and TRBJ1-1; D uncertain. The CDR3 contains 12 residues. Per germline, CDR1 MGHDK and CDR2 SYGVNS. Trimming took off 0 bases at V and 8 bases at J, with 7 bases between the two ends. The CDR3: CASSEYLSEAFF. CDR3 nucleotide sequence: TGTGCCAGCAGTGAATATTTGTCCGAAGCTTTCTTT.

This clone was seen more than once but under ten times. The chain employs TRBV2 and TRBJ2-7; TRBD1 matches 11 bases. The germline V gene encodes CDR1 SNHLY and CDR2 FYNNEI. The CDR3 is 15 residues long. V lost 3 bases, J lost 7 bases, and 8 bases stayed unmatched. This chain's CDR3 is CASSDLDRGQREQYF. The CDR3 region has the DNA TGTGCCAGCAGTGACTTGGACAGGGGGCAAAGGGAGCAGTACTTC.

This clone has only a few counts. A much larger clone differs by one base, so this may be a read error. In DNA, the CDR3 is TGTGCCAGCAGCTTGGACAGGAACACTGAAGCTTTCTTT. It translates to CASSLDRNTEAFF. This rearrangement joins TRBV5-5 to TRBJ1-1; D uncertain. V lost 0 bases to trimming and J lost 1 base, with 4 bases between them. The CDR3 contains 13 residues. Germline CDR1 SGHKS, CDR2 YYEKEE (reference sequence).

There are many counts of this clone. The chain couples TRBV10-3 to TRBJ2-5; no clear D gene. Per the germline V gene, CDR1 is ENHRY and CDR2 is SYGVKD. V was trimmed by 3 bases and J by 5 bases, leaving 10 bases between them. CDR3 size: 13 residues. The CDR3: CAISEGSLETQYF. The DNA for the CDR3 is TGTGCCATCAGTGAAGGCAGTTTGGAGACCCAGTACTTC.